The table lists the clone carrying this T cell receptor (beta chain) with a few counts. Its antigen is unknown. The sample belongs to a study of graft-versus-host responses after intestinal transplantation. Study at large: The study gave all recipients anti-thymocyte globulin induction, then tacrolimus and steroids for two to three years.

There are 12 residues in the CDR3. Looked up from germline, CDR1 is MNHNY and CDR2 is SVGAGI (reference sequence). V dropped 6 bases and J dropped 5 bases, with 10 bases sitting between them. The protocol was immunoSEQ multiplex PCR, while the TCRdb copy is restricted to in-frame clones and leaves out a portion. The profile covers about 51,000 clones, with 89% appearing a single time and approximately 0.56% taken by the ten largest. The sample consisted of unstimulated CD4+ T cells sorted from spleen or lymph node cells, taken before transplant. This sequence was found in a human donor who was the organ donor for an intestinal transplant. The chain is built from TRBV6-6 and TRBJ1-1; D gene unclear. The CDR3 region is CASREARTEAFF. CDR3 DNA: TGTGCCAGCAGGGAGGCCAGGACTGAAGCTTTCTTT.